Presented here are 5 T cell receptor beta chains from one specimen sequenced in a study of tumor-infiltrating lymphocytes in primary liver carcinoma. Scientists recovered RNA and DNA together from roughly 21-30 mg of unsorted bulk tissue. Priming with a constant-region primer yielded TCR beta cDNA from roughly 0.45 ug total RNA. It was through three nested multiplex PCR rounds of slightly modified ARM-PCR that TCR beta libraries arose. Each of the first two PCR rounds ran approximately 9 cycles with TRBV1-TRBV30 forward and C-beta reverse primers. TCRdb reprocessed the multiplex PCR reads via MiXCR and lists one record per CDR3 protein. The data contain 80,000 to 100,000 distinct CDR3 sequences, just over 65% of them singletons. Sequencing was carried out using tumor-adjacent normal liver tissue. The receptors originated from a man aged 40-55 years with primary liver carcinoma and hepatitis B virus infection.

At least ten counts were recorded for this clonotype. The rearrangement links TRBV29-1 to TRBJ2-5, with 9 bases identical to TRBD1. The CDR3 is 13 amino acids. The V gene end was trimmed by 7 bases and the J gene end by 2 bases; junction bases not matched to a gene: 5. Germline CDR1 is SQVTM and CDR2 is ANQGSEA. In nucleotides, the CDR3 is TGCAGCGGGGGGACAGGGCAACAAGAGACCCAGTACTTC. This codes for CSGGTGQQETQYF.

This clonotype was recorded many times. The J gene is TRBJ2-3, the V gene TRBV12-3 or TRBV12-4; D gene ambiguous. The CDR3 has 13 residues. V lost 6 bases, J lost 4 bases, and 11 bases lay in between. The CDR3 region is CASSRDSADTQYF. The CDR3 bases are TGTGCCAGCAGCCGTGATTCAGCAGATACGCAGTATTTT.

This clonotype has a single count. V usage is TRBV6-5 and J usage is TRBJ1-2, with D possibly being TRBD1 (6 bases). CDR3 size: 13 residues. The V end was cut by 6 bases, the J end by 8 bases, with 16 bases between. Germline V gives CDR1 MNHEY, CDR2 SVGAGI. The CDR3 bases are TGTGCCAGCAGCATGAGAGGGGGAGGCGGCTACACCTTC. Translating it yields CASSMRGGGGYTF.

This clonotype showed up just a few times. The V gene is TRBV7-3, the J gene TRBJ2-3; D perhaps matches TRBD1 (6 bases). The CDR3 loop spans 13 amino acids. Germline V lookup: CDR1 SGHTA, CDR2 FQGTGA. Trimming shortened V by 4 bases and J by 3 bases, and 8 bases separated the two germline ends. CDR3 DNA: TGTGCCAGCAGCTCGGGACAAACAGATACGCAGTATTTT. Its translation is CASSSGQTDTQYF.

V is TRBV28 and J is TRBJ1-1, with D possibly being TRBD1 (5 bases). Trimming took 3 bases from V and 5 from J, leaving 13 bases between them. Germline values: CDR1 MDHEN, CDR2 SYDVKM. This CDR3 spans 14 amino acids. In DNA form, the CDR3 reads TGTGCCAGCAGTTTTAGGGGCCAGAAGACTGAAGCTTTCTTT. Residues: CASSFRGQKTEAFF.